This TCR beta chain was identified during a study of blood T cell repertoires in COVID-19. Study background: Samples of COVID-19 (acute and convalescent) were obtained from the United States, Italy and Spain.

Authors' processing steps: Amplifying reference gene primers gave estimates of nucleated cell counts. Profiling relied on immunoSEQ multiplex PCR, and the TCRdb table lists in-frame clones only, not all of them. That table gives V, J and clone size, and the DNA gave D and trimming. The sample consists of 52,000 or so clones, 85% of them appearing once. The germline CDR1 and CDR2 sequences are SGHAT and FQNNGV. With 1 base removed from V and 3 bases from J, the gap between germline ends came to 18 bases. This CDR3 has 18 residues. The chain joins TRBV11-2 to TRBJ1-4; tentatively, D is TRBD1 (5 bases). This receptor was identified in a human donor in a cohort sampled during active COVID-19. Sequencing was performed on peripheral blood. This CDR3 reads CASSLVGGGAGANEKLFF. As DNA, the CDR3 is TGTGCCAGCAGCTTAGTCGGTGGCGGGGCCGGGGCTAATGAAAAACTGTTTTTT.